This entry concerns a single T cell receptor (beta chain). The germline V gene encodes CDR1 MGHRA and CDR2 YSYEKL. The CDR3 loop spans 16 amino acids. V lost 4 bases, J lost 0 bases, and 13 bases lay in between. This record comes from a study of T cell changes during pregnancy in multiple sclerosis. Clones were sequenced by immunoSEQ multiplex PCR, and TCRdb holds only the in-frame ones, with some missing. The sample lists approximately 74,000 clones; more than 85% were seen once. The TCR sequence derives from a female donor with multiple sclerosis, enrolled in a pregnancy study. This sequence joins TRBV4-1 and TRBJ1-5; no clear D gene. Material: peripheral blood, obtained before pregnancy. The CDR3: CASSLGLGNSNQPQHF. As DNA, the CDR3 is TGCGCCAGCAGCCTTGGACTTGGAAATAGCAATCAGCCCCAGCATTTT.